This T cell receptor (beta chain) is from a study of cytomegalovirus exposure and HLA in healthy donors (dated by TCRdb to about 2017). Looking at the study overall: An earlier analysis of some 600 of the donors reported about 280 Gb of sequence data and approximately 120 million unique TCR beta sequences obtained from around 170 million T cells. Approximately 300 gigabases of sequencing data and 75 million to 85 million unique TCR sequences made up an early release that covered around 640 HLA-typed donors. Among the approximately 430 genotyped donors, more than 70% belonged to the genetic ancestry cluster associated with self-reported Caucasian donors. The study aimed to test whether signatures of past pathogen exposure could be identified by cataloging public T cell receptors. Using immunosequencing, the study profiled T cell repertoires from some 670 subjects and related those repertoires to cytomegalovirus serostatus. Besides the first cohort of 550 to 750 subjects, a separate validation cohort made up of roughly 120 different subjects was used. To predict cytomegalovirus infection status, the study combined high-throughput TCR immunosequencing, statistical association of individual TCRs with disease status, and machine learning. To study patterns of TCR occurrence, a later analysis re-analyzed previously published TCR beta repertoires from 700 or so donors and added high-resolution HLA genotyping. Rather than using new phenotypic data, the later analysis identified candidate immune exposures from TCR beta sequences and from how often those sequences occurred across donors. An earlier analysis of approximately 580 of the donors used high-throughput TCR beta sequencing to judge whether each TCR beta V gene segment behaved as functional or pseudogenic. Donor age, sex, ethnicity and CMV serostatus were collected together with the repertoire data. In a later genetic analysis, genome-wide SNP genotypes for about 55% of the roughly 670 donors were used, and that subset was treated as a discovery cohort. Every repertoire in the discovery cohort had been generated on one and the same sequencing platform. HLA typing included class I and class II loci at four-digit resolution. Typing coverage differed by locus: A, B, C, DRB1 and DQB1 were typed in about 629-640 donors, DQA1 in 500 to 550, DPA1 in around 600, and DPB1 in about 450. Roughly 5 DR-DQ haplotypes were treated as single units for association and clustering because of strong linkage in the cohort. On average, roughly 250,000 unique TCR beta nucleotide sequences were sequenced per donor among a few hundred genotyped donors of the cohort, with roughly 18% of those sequences being non-productive.

The method was the immunoSEQ multiplex PCR assay. The multiplex PCR relied on a mix of 60 forward primers for TCR Vbeta segments and 13 reverse primers for TCR Jbeta segments. A multiplex PCR assay on genomic DNA amplified the CDR3 region of rearranged TCR beta genes. The Illumina HiSeq System was used to sequence the amplified TCR beta libraries as 87-base-pair reads. Per the original workflow: A later analysis tallied 70 million to 100 million unique TCR beta chains across the 600 to 700 repertoires, and 10 million to 11 million of those chains were shared by two or more donors. To remove PCR and sequencing errors, raw reads were error-corrected and collapsed into unique sequences using a nearest-neighbor algorithm that merged closely related sequences. To assign V, D and J gene segments, CDR3 sequences were aligned to IMGT reference sequences. Each retained sequence needed at least a six-nucleotide match to both a V gene segment and a J gene segment. A rearrangement was called productive if the CDR3 had no stop codons and remained in frame with V and J, and every other rearrangement was called non-productive. Following IMGT convention, CDR3 was defined as the stretch from the second conserved V-encoded cysteine up to the conserved J-encoded phenylalanine. Sequences without an unambiguous match to a single V gene segment were excluded from the earlier analysis of a few hundred of the donors. An earlier analysis of several hundred of the donors called V segments functional above 56.7% productive rearrangements and segregating when the between-donor standard deviation exceeded 5%. A statistical classification framework was developed to diagnose cytomegalovirus status using the catalog of TCR beta chain sequences. V and J gene assignment, in a later analysis, came from comparing TCR nucleotide sequences with IMGT/GENE-DB human TR gene sequences. In a later analysis, CDR3 sequences and most-parsimonious VDJ recombination scenarios were assigned using the TCRdist pipeline. In a later analysis, each TCR beta chain was defined by its CDR3 amino acid sequence together with its V-gene family, and reads lacking a unique V-gene family were excluded. To address suspected cross-contamination and a sequencing artifact, a later analysis removed 550 to 750 highly shared, low-generation-probability nucleotide sequences. For each public chain, a later analysis derived a clonal expansion index from normalized ranks of inferred template counts within each repertoire. Generation probabilities in a later analysis came from a VDJ recombination model fitted to out-of-frame rearrangements, and those results were checked against IGoR. A later analysis scored TCR-TCR, TCR-HLA and TCR-CMV co-occurrence with hypergeometric tests, applying a repertoire-size bias correction to TCR pairs. A later analysis estimated false discovery rates by permuting HLA or CMV assignments 20 times. In a later analysis, co-occurring TCRs were grouped using DBSCAN, and TCRdist sequence similarity was added for clustering within HLA-allele-positive subsets. Repertoires with fewer than 30,000 or more than 120,000 public chains were left out of co-occurrence clustering, as were a few repertoires with anomalous nucleotide sharing. TCRdb carries this immuneACCESS record with in-frame sequences only. Its versions omit some clonotypes, under half of them owing to an unresolved V gene in the studies checked, with the rest unexplained. D and trimming come from the DNA, and the V and J calls and clone size come from that table. The sample has under 150,000 clones on record, approximately 67% of them singletons. About 8.5% of the sample belongs to the ten largest clones.

In total, just over 650 healthy bone marrow donors made up the cohort. At the time of sampling, all cohort members were nominally healthy, though unrecorded immune exposures were likely present. The donor tested CMV seropositive and was one of the 289 seropositive cohort members. A peripheral blood sample was collected from each donor, and TCR beta sequencing was performed on peripheral blood mononuclear cells. The Qiagen DNeasy Blood Extraction Kit was used to extract genomic DNA from the blood cell samples. There are 15 amino acids in the CDR3, from cysteine to phenylalanine inclusive. The kept DNA is CDR3 alone, 45 bases in frame from the first base. Based on the germline V gene (reference sequence), the CDR1 and CDR2 sequences are SEHNR and FQNEAQ. Unmatched junction bases come to 12, with V trimmed by 5 bases and J by 6 bases. Details on this clone: The antigen it binds to is not known. No base-level quality is on record; no much larger clone is a single base apart.

Points the paper makes about the study in general: Several of the top co-occurrence clusters appeared to be linked to parvovirus B19, influenza, CMV and Epstein-Barr virus, according to a later analysis. The cohort was sequenced for TCR beta chains only, and without alpha or paired-chain data the features that could be detected were limited. About 15 rarely observed V segments, including chromosome 9 orphons, were excluded from the earlier analysis of some 590 of the donors because counts were too low. Strong co-occurrence of HLA alleles, especially DR and DQ, made assigning TCR associations to individual alleles difficult. Immune exposure information for the cohort was limited to CMV serostatus. Most TCR sequences were observed very rarely across donors, whereas some public TCRs were present in many individuals. At a false discovery rate of 0.05, a later analysis linked 16,951 TCR beta sequences to specific HLA alleles. The presence/absence analyses assumed that sequencing depth was roughly uniform across donors, and that assumption may not be true. In an earlier analysis of a few hundred of the donors, most TCR beta V segments were observed in productive rearrangements about 87% or about 30% of the time, broadly matching IMGT annotations. A further reported finding was that TCR beta sequences accurately predicted the HLA-A and HLA-B alleles for most subjects in the first cohort. Correlated functional status among segregating V segments might reflect linkage disequilibrium, but an unknown experimental factor could not be ruled out. Compared with the 666-donor mean, donors in an Asian-associated ancestry cluster had fewer N-insertions in productive TCRs, according to a later genetic analysis. Because the 87-base-pair reads could not distinguish some IMGT-functional V segments, including TRBV6-2 and TRBV6-3, those segments were excluded. The authors suggested that the approach could potentially be extended to other disease states and immunological phenotypes. In a later analysis, HLA-associated TCR beta chains were found to be more clonally expanded and to have lower generation probabilities than equally common non-associated chains. The sequencing pipeline was judged likely to have produced a cluster of highly shared sequence variants as a technical artifact. A few of the identified cytomegalovirus-associated TCR beta chains were confirmed in vitro to be specific for cytomegalovirus antigens. In the study, around 160 TCR beta chains were listed as associated with cytomegalovirus. In both the original and validation cohorts, the classifier was reported to diagnose cytomegalovirus status with high specificity and sensitivity. A later analysis found that TCR association rates varied across HLA loci, with DRB1 alleles showing the most associated TCRs and HLA-C alleles the fewest. Because HLA typing was unavailable for some donors at each locus, only the typed subset was used in association tests. In a later genetic analysis, a missense DCLRE1C variant was associated with V-gene and J-gene trimming of TCR beta chains, and the association was replicated in an independent cohort. According to a later analysis, most CMV-associated TCR beta chains appeared to be HLA-restricted, and the HLA associations seemed to be driven largely by CMV exposure.

This clonotype was obtained from a man younger than 35 in good health and CMV-seropositive. The chain joins TRBV7-9 to TRBJ2-7; 8 bases in the middle match TRBD1. Material for sequencing was PBMCs. The CDR3: CASSPGQGRWGEQYF. The sequenced DNA: TGTGCCAGCAGCCCCGGACAGGGCCGCTGGGGCGAGCAGTACTTC. With all but the CDR3 taken from the reference TRBV7-9 and TRBJ2-7 genes, the full variable domain is: DTGVSQNPRHKITKRGQNVTFRCDPISEHNRLYWYRQTLGQGPEFLTYFQNEAQLEKSRLLSDRFSAERPKGSFSTLEIQRTEQGDSAMYLCASSPGQGRWGEQYFGPGTRLTVT.